This T cell receptor (beta chain) originates from a study of T-cell reconstitution after alpha-beta-depleted transplantation in children. TCRbeta library construction was performed incorporating unique molecular identifiers. In TCRdb, the PCR reads were re-called with MiXCR into one record per CDR3 protein. The sample lists a few hundred thousand distinct CDR3 sequences, 9.7% occurring once. The length of the CDR3 is 13 residues. Comments on this clonotype: A read error may be the cause here, since a much bigger clone is one base away.

The material sequenced was PBMCs from the stem cell graft donor, taken from the stem cell graft. The J gene is TRBJ1-2, the V gene TRBV12-3 or TRBV12-4, with no clear D. The TCR sequence derives from a human donor who donated a stem cell graft to a child with SCID. In DNA form, the CDR3 reads TGTGCCAGCAGTAGACGGGATAACTATGGCTACCCCTTC. This gives the protein CASSRRDNYGYPF.